Following are 5 T cell receptor beta chains from one sample sequenced in a study of blood T cells in healthy people across ages. Together with a sample-barcoded 5' primer, a J-beta primer mix was included in a second PCR lasting about 7 to 12 cycles. TCRdb recomputed calls from the 5' RACE reads with MiXCR, one row per CDR3 protein. This table holds about 1.5 million distinct CDR3 sequences, about 45% found once. Sequencing was performed on blood. These receptors were taken from a woman between 18 and 30 years old in good health.

The CDR3 nucleotides are TGTGCCAGTACGGGACAGAAGAATGAGCAGTTCTTC. Residues: CASTGQKNEQFF. V gene TRBV27 combines with J gene TRBJ2-1, with 7 bases fitting TRBD1. Germline values: CDR1 MNHEY, CDR2 SMNVEV (reference sequence). The CDR3 length is 12 residues. V lost 9 bases to trimming and J lost 7 bases; unmatched junction nucleotides: 6.

The chain links TRBV6-6 to TRBJ1-1; D is perhaps TRBD1 (6 bases). Germline CDR1 is MNHNY and CDR2 is SVGAGI (reference sequence). There are 15 residues in the CDR3. V was trimmed by 7 bases and J by 0 bases, leaving 15 bases between them. The CDR3 sequence is CASTRGGRVNTEAFF. CDR3 nucleotides: TGTGCCAGCACGCGCGGGGGGCGGGTGAACACTGAAGCTTTCTTT.

V gene TRBV20-1 combines with J gene TRBJ2-7; 7 bases are shared with TRBD2. This CDR3 spans 14 amino acids. V gave up 0 bases and J gave up 5 bases; unmatched junction bases: 7. Germline-derived CDR1 and CDR2 are DFQATT and SNEGSKA (reference sequence). CDR3 bases: TGCAGTGCTAGAGAAGGGACGGGGGGAGACGAGCAGTACTTC. Translation gives CSAREGTGGDEQYF.

The chain carries TRBV20-1 and TRBJ1-1, with D unresolved. The CDR3 sequence is 13 residues long. Germline CDR1 DFQATT, CDR2 SNEGSKA (reference sequence). The ends were cut back, 6 bases at V and 0 bases at J, with 11 bases in the middle. The CDR3, as DNA: TGCAGTGCCCCGTGGCCTATGAACACTGAAGCTTTCTTT. Translating gives CSAPWPMNTEAFF.

This chain connects TRBV20-1 to TRBJ1-4; unclear D gene. V was cut by 0 bases and J by 7 bases, with 15 bases left in between. This CDR3 region has 15 residues. Per the germline V gene, CDR1 is DFQATT and CDR2 is SNEGSKA (reference sequence). The CDR3 coding sequence is TGCAGTGCTAGAGATCTGGGAGAAGGTTTTGAAAAACTGTTTTTT. It codes for CSARDLGEGFEKLFF.